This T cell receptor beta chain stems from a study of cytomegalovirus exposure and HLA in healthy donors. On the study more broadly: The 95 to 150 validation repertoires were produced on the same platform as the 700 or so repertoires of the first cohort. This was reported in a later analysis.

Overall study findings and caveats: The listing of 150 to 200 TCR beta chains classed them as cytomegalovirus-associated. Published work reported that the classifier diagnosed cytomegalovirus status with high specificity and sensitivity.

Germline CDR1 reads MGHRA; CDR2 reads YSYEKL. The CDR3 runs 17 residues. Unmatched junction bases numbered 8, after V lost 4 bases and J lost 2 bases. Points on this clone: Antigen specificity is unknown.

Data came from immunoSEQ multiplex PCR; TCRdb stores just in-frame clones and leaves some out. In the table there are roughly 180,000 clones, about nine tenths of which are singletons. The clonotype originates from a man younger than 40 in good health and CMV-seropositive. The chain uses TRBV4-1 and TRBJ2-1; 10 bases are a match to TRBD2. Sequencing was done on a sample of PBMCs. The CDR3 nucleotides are TGCGCCAGCAGCCGAGACCGGACTAGCGGAGCCTACAATGAGCAGTTCTTC. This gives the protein CASSRDRTSGAYNEQFF.